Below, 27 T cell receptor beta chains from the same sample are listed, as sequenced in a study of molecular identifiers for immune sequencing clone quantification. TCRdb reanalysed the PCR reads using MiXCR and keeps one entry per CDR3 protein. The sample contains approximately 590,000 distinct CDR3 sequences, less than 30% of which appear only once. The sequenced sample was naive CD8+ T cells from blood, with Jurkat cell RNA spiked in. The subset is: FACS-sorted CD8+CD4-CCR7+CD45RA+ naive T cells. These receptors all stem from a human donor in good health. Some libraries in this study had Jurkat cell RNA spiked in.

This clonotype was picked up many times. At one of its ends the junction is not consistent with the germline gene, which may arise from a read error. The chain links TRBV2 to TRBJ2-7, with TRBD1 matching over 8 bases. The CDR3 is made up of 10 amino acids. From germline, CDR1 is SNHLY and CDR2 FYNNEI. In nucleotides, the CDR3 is TGTGCCAGCAAAGGGACAGGTGCCCACTTC. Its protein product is CASKGTGAHF.

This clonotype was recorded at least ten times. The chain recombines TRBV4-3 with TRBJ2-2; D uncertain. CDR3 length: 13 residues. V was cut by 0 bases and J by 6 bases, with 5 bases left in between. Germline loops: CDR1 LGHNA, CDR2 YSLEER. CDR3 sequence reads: CASSQDEAGELFF. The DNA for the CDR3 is TGCGCCAGCAGCCAAGATGAGGCCGGGGAGCTGTTTTTT.

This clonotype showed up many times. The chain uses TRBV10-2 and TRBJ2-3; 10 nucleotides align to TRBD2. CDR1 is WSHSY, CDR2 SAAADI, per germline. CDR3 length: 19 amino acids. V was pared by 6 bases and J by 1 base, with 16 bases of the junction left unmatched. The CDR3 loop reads CASSAGLAALTFGTDTQYF. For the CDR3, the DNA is TGCGCCAGCAGCGCCGGACTAGCGGCACTTACTTTTGGCACAGATACGCAGTATTTT.

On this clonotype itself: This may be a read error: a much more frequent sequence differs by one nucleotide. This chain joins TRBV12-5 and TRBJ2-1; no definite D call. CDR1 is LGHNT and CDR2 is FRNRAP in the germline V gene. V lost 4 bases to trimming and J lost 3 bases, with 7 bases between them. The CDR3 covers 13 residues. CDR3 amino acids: CASGSGLYNEQFF. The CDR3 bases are TGTGCTAGTGGTTCGGGTCTCTACAATGAGCAGTTCTTC. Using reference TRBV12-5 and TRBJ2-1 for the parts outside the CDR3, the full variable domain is DARVTQTPRHKVTEMGQEVTMRCQPILGHNTVFWYRQTMMQGLELLAYFRNRAPLDDSGMPKDRFSAEMPDATLATLKIQPSEPRDSAVYFCASGSGLYNEQFFGPGTRLTVL.

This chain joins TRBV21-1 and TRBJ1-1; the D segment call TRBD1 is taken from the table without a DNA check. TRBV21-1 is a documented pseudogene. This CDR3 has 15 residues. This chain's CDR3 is CASSKGQGTGTEAFF. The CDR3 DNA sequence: TGTGCCAGCAGCAAAGGTCAGGGAACGGGCACTGAAGCTTTCTTT.

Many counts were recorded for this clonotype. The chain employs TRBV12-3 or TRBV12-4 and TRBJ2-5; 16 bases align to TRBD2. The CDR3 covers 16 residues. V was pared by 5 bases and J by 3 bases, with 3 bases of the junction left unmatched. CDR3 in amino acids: CASSMGLAGGEETQYF. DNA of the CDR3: TGTGCCAGCAGTATGGGACTAGCGGGAGGGGAAGAGACCCAGTACTTC.

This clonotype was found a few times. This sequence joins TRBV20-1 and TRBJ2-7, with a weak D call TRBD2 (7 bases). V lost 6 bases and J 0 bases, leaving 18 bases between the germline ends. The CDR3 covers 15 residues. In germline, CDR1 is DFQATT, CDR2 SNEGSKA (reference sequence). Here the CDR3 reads CSAGGGTYNSYEQYF. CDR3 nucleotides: TGCAGTGCCGGGGGAGGGACATACAACTCCTACGAGCAGTACTTC.

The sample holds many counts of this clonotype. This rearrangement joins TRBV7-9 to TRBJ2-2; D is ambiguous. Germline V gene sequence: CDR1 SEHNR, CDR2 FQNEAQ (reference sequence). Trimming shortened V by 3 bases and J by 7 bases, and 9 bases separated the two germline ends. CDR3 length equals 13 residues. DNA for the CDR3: TGTGCCAGCAGCTTCGGGCAGCTCGGGGAGCTGTTTTTT. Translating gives CASSFGQLGELFF.

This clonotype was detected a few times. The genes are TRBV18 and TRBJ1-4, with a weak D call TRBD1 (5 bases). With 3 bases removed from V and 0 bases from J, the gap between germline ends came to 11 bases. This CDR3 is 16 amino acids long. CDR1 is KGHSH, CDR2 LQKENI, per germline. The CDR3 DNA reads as TGTGCCAGCTCACCCGAGGGGAGGGCAACTAATGAAAAACTGTTTTTT. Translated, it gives CASSPEGRATNEKLFF.

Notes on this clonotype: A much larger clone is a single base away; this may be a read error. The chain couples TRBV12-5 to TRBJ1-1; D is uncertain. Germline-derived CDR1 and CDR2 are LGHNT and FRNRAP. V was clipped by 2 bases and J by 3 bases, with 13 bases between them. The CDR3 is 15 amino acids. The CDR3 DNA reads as TGTGCTAGTGGTTTGTGTGGGATAGAAGACACTGAAGCTTTCTTT. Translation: CASGLCGIEDTEAFF. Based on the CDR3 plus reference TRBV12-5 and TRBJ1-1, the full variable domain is DARVTQTPRHKVTEMGQEVTMRCQPILGHNTVFWYRQTMMQGLELLAYFRNRAPLDDSGMPKDRFSAEMPDATLATLKIQPSEPRDSAVYFCASGLCGIEDTEAFFGQGTRLTVV.

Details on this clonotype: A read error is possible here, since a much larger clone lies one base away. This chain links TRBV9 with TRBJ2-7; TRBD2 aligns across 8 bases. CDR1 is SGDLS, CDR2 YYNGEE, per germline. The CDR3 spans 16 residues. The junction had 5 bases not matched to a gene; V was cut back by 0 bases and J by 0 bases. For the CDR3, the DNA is TGTGCCAGCAGCGTAGATGCGGGGGGCCACTCCTACGAGCAGTACTTC. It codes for CASSVDAGGHSYEQYF.

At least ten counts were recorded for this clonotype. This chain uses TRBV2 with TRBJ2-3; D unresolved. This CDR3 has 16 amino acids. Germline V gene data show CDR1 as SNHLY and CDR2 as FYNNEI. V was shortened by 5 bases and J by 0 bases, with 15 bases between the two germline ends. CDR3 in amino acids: CASSTSRIHSTDTQYF. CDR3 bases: TGTGCCAGCAGTACCTCACGGATCCATAGCACAGATACGCAGTATTTT.

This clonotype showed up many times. This CDR3 reads CASSPGTGLQPQHF. DNA of the CDR3: TGTGCCAGTAGCCCAGGGACAGGGCTGCAGCCCCAGCATTTT. V and J are TRBV19 and TRBJ1-5; 9 positions agree with TRBD1. Germline V lookup: CDR1 LNHDA, CDR2 SQIVND (reference sequence). Germline trimming cut 6 bases from V and 7 bases from J; bases unmatched to any gene: 7. This CDR3 has 14 amino acids.

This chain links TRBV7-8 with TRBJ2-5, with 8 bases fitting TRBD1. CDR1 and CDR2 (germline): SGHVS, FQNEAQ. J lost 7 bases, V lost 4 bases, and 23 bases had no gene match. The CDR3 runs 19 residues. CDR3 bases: TGTGCCAGCAGCTCACCGACAGGGGACACCCCGAGTGGGATGGGGACCCAGTACTTC. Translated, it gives CASSSPTGDTPSGMGTQYF.

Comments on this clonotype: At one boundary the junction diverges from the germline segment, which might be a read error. As DNA, the CDR3 is TGTGCCAGCAGCTTAGGGCTAGCGGGAGGGCCGGATACGCAGTGTTTT. It is translated as CASSLGLAGGPDTQCF. V is TRBV7-9 and J is TRBJ2-3; TRBD2 agrees at 12 bases. This CDR3 spans 16 amino acids. Germline V lookup: CDR1 SEHNR, CDR2 FQNEAQ (reference sequence).

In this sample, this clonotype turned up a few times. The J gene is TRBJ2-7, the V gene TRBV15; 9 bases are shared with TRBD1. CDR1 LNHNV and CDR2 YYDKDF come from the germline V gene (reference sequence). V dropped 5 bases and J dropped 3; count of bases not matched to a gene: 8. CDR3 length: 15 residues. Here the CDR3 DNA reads TGTGCCACCAGCGACCGGGACAGGGTTCTCTACGAGCAGTACTTC. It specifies CATSDRDRVLYEQYF.

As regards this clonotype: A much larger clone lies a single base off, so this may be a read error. CDR3 DNA: TGTGCCAGCAGAATACAGGGGATTAATGAAAAACCGTTTTTT. Translated, it gives CASRIQGINEKPFF. The chain couples TRBV6-1 to TRBJ1-4; 7 bases align to TRBD1. The germline gives CDR1 MNHNS, CDR2 SASEGT. The CDR3 runs to 14 residues.

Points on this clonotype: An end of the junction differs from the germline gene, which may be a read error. The CDR3 reads CASSYSRLAGALPFQEPQYF. CDR3 nucleotide sequence: TGTGCCAGCAGTTACTCGCGACTAGCGGGGGCGCTACCCTTCCAAGAGCCCCAGTACTTC. The chain couples TRBV6-2 or TRBV6-3 to TRBJ2-5; TRBD2 matches at 12 bases. The germline V gene encodes CDR1 MNHEY and CDR2 SVGEGT. The CDR3 runs to 20 residues.

This CDR3 reads CASSIPPTGNTEAFF. The CDR3 nucleotides are TGTGCCAGTAGTATACCGCCGACAGGCAACACTGAAGCTTTCTTT. The rearrangement uses TRBV19 and TRBJ1-1, with D possibly TRBD1 on 6 matching bases. Germline lookup yields CDR1 LNHDA and CDR2 SQIVND (reference sequence). The CDR3 length is 15 residues. Trimming shortened V by 2 bases and J by 2 bases, and 12 bases separated the two germline ends. Variable domain in full (rest from reference TRBV19 and TRBJ1-1): DGGITQSPKYLFRKEGQNVTLSCEQNLNHDAMYWYRQDPGQGLRLIYYSQIVNDFQKGDIAEGYSVSREKKESFPLTVTSAQKNPTAFYLCASSIPPTGNTEAFFGQGTRLTVV.

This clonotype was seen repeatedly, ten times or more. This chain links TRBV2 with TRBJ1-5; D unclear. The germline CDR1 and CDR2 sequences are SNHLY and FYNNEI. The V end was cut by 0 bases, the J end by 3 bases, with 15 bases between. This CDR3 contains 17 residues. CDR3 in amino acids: CASSEALPGSLNQPQHF. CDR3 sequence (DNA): TGTGCCAGCAGTGAAGCGCTTCCGGGGTCACTCAATCAGCCCCAGCATTTT.

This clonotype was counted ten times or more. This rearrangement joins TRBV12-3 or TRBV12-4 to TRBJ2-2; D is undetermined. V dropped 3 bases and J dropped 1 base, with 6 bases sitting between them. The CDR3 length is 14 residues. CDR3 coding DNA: TGTGCCAGCAGTTTGTCAGAGAACACCGGGGAGCTGTTTTTT. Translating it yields CASSLSENTGELFF.

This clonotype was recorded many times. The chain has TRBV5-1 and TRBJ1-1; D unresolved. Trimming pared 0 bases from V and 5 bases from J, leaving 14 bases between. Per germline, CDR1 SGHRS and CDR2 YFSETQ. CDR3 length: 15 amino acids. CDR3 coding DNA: TGCGCCAGCAGCTTGGGTACGGGGTCGGGGACTGAAGCTTTCTTT. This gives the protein CASSLGTGSGTEAFF.

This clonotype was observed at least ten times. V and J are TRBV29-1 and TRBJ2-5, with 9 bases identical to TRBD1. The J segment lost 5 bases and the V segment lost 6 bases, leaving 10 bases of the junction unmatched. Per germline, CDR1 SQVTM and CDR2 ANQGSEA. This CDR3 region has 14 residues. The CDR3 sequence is CSVDNRGQRETQYF. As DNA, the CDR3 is TGCAGCGTCGACAACAGGGGGCAGAGGGAGACCCAGTACTTC.

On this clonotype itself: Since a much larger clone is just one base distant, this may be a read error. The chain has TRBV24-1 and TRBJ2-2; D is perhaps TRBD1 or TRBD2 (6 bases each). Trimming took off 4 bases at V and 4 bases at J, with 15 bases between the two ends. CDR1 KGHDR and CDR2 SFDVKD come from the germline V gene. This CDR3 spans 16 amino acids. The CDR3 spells CATSDVPGAVTGELFF. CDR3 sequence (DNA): TGTGCCACCAGTGACGTCCCGGGGGCAGTCACCGGGGAGCTGTTTTTT.

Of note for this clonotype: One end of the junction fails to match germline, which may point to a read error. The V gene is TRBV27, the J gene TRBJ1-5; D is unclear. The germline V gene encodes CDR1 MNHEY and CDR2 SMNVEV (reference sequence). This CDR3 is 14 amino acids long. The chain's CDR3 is CASSLAWGGQPQHF. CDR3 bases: TGTGCGAGCAGTTTGGCGTGGGGAGGTCAGCCCCAGCATTTT.

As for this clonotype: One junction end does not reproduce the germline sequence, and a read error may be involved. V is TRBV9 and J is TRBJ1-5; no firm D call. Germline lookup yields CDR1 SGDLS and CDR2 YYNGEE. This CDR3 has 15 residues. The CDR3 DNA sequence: TGTGTCAGCAGCGTAGAGGAATATAGCAATCAGCCCCAGCATTTT. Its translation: CVSSVEEYSNQPQHF. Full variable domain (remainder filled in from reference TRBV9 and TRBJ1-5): DSGVTQTPKHLITATGQRVTLRCSPRSGDLSVYWYQQSLDQGLQFLIQYYNGEERAKGNILERFSAQQFPDLHSELNLSSLELGDSALYFCVSSVEEYSNQPQHFGDGTRLSIL.

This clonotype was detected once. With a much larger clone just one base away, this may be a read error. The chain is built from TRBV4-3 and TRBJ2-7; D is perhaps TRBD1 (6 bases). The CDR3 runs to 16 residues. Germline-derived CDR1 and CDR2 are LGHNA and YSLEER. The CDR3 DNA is TGCGCCAGCAGCCAAGATCTTGGACAGCTACCCTACGCGCAGTACTTC. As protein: CASSQDLGQLPYAQYF.